The 23 T cell receptor beta chains below all came from one sample that was sequenced in a study of PD-1 blockade in classical Hodgkin lymphoma. Time point: newly diagnosed, previously untreated cHL patient sample. Magnetic negative selection of thawed PBMCs was the method by which CD4+ T cells were purified. Profiled with immunoSEQ multiplex PCR; TCRdb holds only in-frame clones, not every one. The table lists fewer than 25,000 clones, approximately 91% of them singletons. Source material: CD4+ T cells from blood. Receptor source: a human donor with classical Hodgkin lymphoma.

The chain links TRBV5-1 to TRBJ2-5; D could derive from TRBD1 or TRBD2 (5 bases each). Germline V gene sequence: CDR1 SGHRS, CDR2 YFSETQ. The CDR3 contains 17 residues. Between the trimmed V and J ends, which lost 3 bases and 3 bases, there was a span of 21 bases. The CDR3 DNA is TGCGCCAGCAGCTCCCAACCTCCCGGGACCTCAAAAGAGACCCAGTACTTC. This sequence encodes CASSSQPPGTSKETQYF.

The chain has TRBV28 and TRBJ2-1, with TRBD2 matching 7 bases. The CDR3 has 15 amino acids. Germline CDR1 and CDR2: MDHEN and SYDVKM. Trimming cost V 2 bases and J 8 bases; bases outside gene matches: 9. The CDR3: CASSLRAGVLDEQFF. The CDR3 bases are TGTGCCAGCAGTTTAAGGGCGGGAGTCTTGGATGAGCAGTTCTTC.

The count of this clone is one. This sequence joins TRBV18 and TRBJ1-1, with D uncertain. The CDR3 is 15 residues long. Trimming stripped 2 bases from V and 3 bases from J, with 13 bases between. CDR1 is KGHSH and CDR2 is LQKENI in the germline V gene. CDR3 sequence reads: CASSPSPGLDTEAFF. CDR3 sequence (DNA): TGTGCCAGCTCACCATCCCCAGGACTAGACACTGAAGCTTTCTTT.

The chain combines TRBV4-1 with TRBJ2-7; 7 nucleotides align to TRBD1. Germline CDR1 is MGHRA and CDR2 is YSYEKL. The V gene end was trimmed by 4 bases and the J gene end by 4 bases; junction bases not matched to a gene: 10. This CDR3 is 15 amino acids long. The DNA of the CDR3 is TGCGCCAGCAGCCGAGGGTGGGACAGAATTTACGAGCAGTACTTC. Its translation is CASSRGWDRIYEQYF.

This chain links TRBV5-4 with TRBJ2-7; 11 bases fit TRBD1. CDR3 length: 15 residues. V dropped 5 bases and J dropped 3; count of bases not matched to a gene: 7. Looked up from germline, CDR1 is SGHNT and CDR2 is YYREEE (reference sequence). CDR3 nucleotides: TGTGCCAGCAGTTCAGGACAGGGGGCGCGCTACGAGCAGTACTTC. Its translation: CASSSGQGARYEQYF.

The V gene is TRBV30, the J gene TRBJ2-7; 8 nucleotides line up with TRBD1. Germline V gives CDR1 GTSNPN, CDR2 SVGIG (reference sequence). CDR3 length: 12 residues. V was clipped by 4 bases and J by 5 bases; unmatched bases: 4. DNA for the CDR3: TGTGCCTGGACAGGGGGCAGCCACGAGCAGTACTTC. Translated: CAWTGGSHEQYF.

The chain links TRBV29-1 to TRBJ2-1; 7 bases align to TRBD2. Per germline, CDR1 SQVTM and CDR2 ANQGSEA. Germline trimming cut 6 bases from V and 1 base from J; bases unmatched to any gene: 9. This CDR3 has 15 amino acids. CDR3: CSVVTSRPSYNEQFF. CDR3 nucleotides: TGCAGCGTAGTGACTAGCCGTCCTTCCTACAATGAGCAGTTCTTC.

This clone was seen just once. The chain carries TRBV4-2 and TRBJ1-5, with D possibly TRBD1 on 5 matching bases. V was clipped by 0 bases and J by 0 bases, with 9 bases between them. This CDR3 contains 16 residues. Germline V gene data show CDR1 as LGHNA and CDR2 as YNFKEQ. CDR3 DNA: TGTGCCAGCAGCCAAGACGGGACTAATAGCAATCAGCCCCAGCATTTT. This gives the protein CASSQDGTNSNQPQHF.

This clone was seen once. The chain uses TRBV28 and TRBJ2-7, with 10 bases that match TRBD2. Germline assignment: CDR1 MDHEN and CDR2 SYDVKM. The CDR3 extends over 15 amino acids. Trimming removed 4 bases from V and 5 bases from J; junction bases left unmatched: 8. CDR3 nucleotide sequence: TGTGCCAGCAGTTCCCTCGGCCTAGCGGGAGACGAGCAGTACTTC. This translates into CASSSLGLAGDEQYF.

V is TRBV19 and J is TRBJ2-1; 14 bases line up with TRBD2. After removal of 1 base from V and 7 bases from J, the junction contained 3 bases not matched to a gene. From germline, CDR1 is LNHDA and CDR2 SQIVND (reference sequence). This CDR3 is built from 16 residues. CDR3 residues: CASSIGTSGRNNEQFF. The CDR3 DNA reads as TGTGCCAGTAGTATAGGGACTAGCGGGAGGAATAATGAGCAGTTCTTC.

This chain joins TRBV30 and TRBJ1-4, with D hard to call. The CDR3 length is 11 residues. Trimming took off 1 base at V and 12 bases at J, with 9 bases between the two ends. The germline V gene has CDR1 GTSNPN and CDR2 SVGIG (reference sequence). In DNA form, the CDR3 reads TGTGCCTGGAGTGGGGGTGAGGAACTGTTTTTT. This codes for CAWSGGEELFF.

V usage is TRBV19 and J usage is TRBJ2-4; no clear D. In germline, CDR1 is LNHDA, CDR2 SQIVND (reference sequence). The CDR3 covers 15 residues. V lost 4 bases and J 0 bases, leaving 10 bases between the germline ends. The CDR3 protein is CASSNRGLAKNIQYF. The CDR3 DNA sequence: TGTGCCAGTAGTAACCGCGGATTAGCCAAAAACATTCAGTACTTC.

This clone was seen just once. The gene calls are TRBV5-6 and TRBJ1-2, with D perhaps matching TRBD1 (6 bases). Trimming stripped 7 bases from V and 4 bases from J, with 23 bases between. Per germline, CDR1 SGHDT and CDR2 YYEEEE. The CDR3 consists of 16 residues. As DNA, the CDR3 is TGTGCCAGCGCACCCCGGCCGGGCAGGGGAGGCTATGGCTACACCTTC. Amino acid sequence: CASAPRPGRGGYGYTF.

The genes are TRBV5-1 and TRBJ1-4; no firm D call. V was pared by 0 bases and J by 8 bases, with 8 bases between. This CDR3 contains 13 residues. The V gene's germline CDR1 is SGHRS and CDR2 YFSETQ. The CDR3 region has the DNA TGCGCCAGCAGCTTGGGCGGGAGGGAAAAACTGTTTTTT. Amino acids: CASSLGGREKLFF. Complete variable domain (other parts from reference TRBV5-1 and TRBJ1-4): KAGVTQTPRYLIKTRGQQVTLSCSPISGHRSVSWYQQTPGQGLQFLFEYFSETQRNKGNFPGRFSGRQFSNSRSEMNVSTLELGDSALYLCASSLGGREKLFFGSGTQLSVL.

V gene TRBV18 combines with J gene TRBJ2-2; the D is unclear. V lost 6 bases to trimming and J lost 1 base, with 15 bases between them. The germline CDR1 and CDR2 sequences are KGHSH and LQKENI. The CDR3 is made up of 16 amino acids. CDR3 residues: CASSQFWTRNTGELFF. In DNA form, the CDR3 reads TGTGCCAGCTCCCAATTTTGGACCCGGAACACCGGGGAGCTGTTTTTT.

This rearrangement joins TRBV6-5 to TRBJ2-7; D is perhaps TRBD1 or TRBD2 (5 bases each). V shed 8 bases and J shed 6 bases, with 17 bases lying between them. Germline assignment: CDR1 MNHEY and CDR2 SVGAGI. The CDR3 covers 13 residues. CDR3 coding DNA: TGTGCCAGCTCCGGGGCAGGGTTTGCCGAGCAGTACTTC. This encodes CASSGAGFAEQYF.

This chain joins TRBV7-9 and TRBJ2-2; D possibly matches TRBD1 or TRBD2 (6 bases each). The CDR3 totals 14 residues. CDR1 is SEHNR and CDR2 is FQNEAQ in the germline V gene (reference sequence). Trimming shortened V by 7 bases and J by 1 base, and 10 bases separated the two germline ends. CDR3 sequence reads: CASKGGGNTGELFF. The CDR3 DNA reads TGTGCCAGCAAAGGAGGGGGGAACACCGGGGAGCTGTTTTTT.

This clone was recorded once. CDR3 DNA: TGTGCCAGCAGCCCGAGCCGGTCCCTCTACGAGCAGTACTTC. This encodes CASSPSRSLYEQYF. The rearrangement links TRBV9 to TRBJ2-7; D gene ambiguous. This CDR3 is 14 amino acids long. Trimming stripped 4 bases from V and 3 bases from J, with 14 bases between. Germline CDR1 is SGDLS and CDR2 is YYNGEE.

The chain links TRBV11-2 to TRBJ2-5; 7 nucleotides align to TRBD2. The CDR3 covers 13 residues. CDR1 and CDR2 from the germline V gene are SGHAT and FQNNGV. J was trimmed by 7 bases and V by 3 bases; bases with no gene match: 5. The CDR3 spells CASSLGLWGTQYF. The CDR3 DNA sequence: TGTGCCAGCAGCTTGGGACTATGGGGGACCCAGTACTTC. Drawing the rest from reference TRBV11-2 and TRBJ2-5, the complete variable domain is EAGVAQSPRYKIIEKRQSVAFWCNPISGHATLYWYQQILGQGPKLLIQFQNNGVVDDSQLPKDRFSAERLKGVDSTLKIQPAKLEDSAVYLCASSLGLWGTQYFGPGTRLLVL.

The CDR3 DNA follows: TGTGCCAGTAGTGGGTGGGGGACTGAAGCTTTCTTT. Translated: CASSGWGTEAFF. The rearrangement links TRBV19 to TRBJ1-1; possibly TRBD1 for D (5 bases). The germline V gene encodes CDR1 LNHDA and CDR2 SQIVND (reference sequence). V lost 5 bases, J lost 5 bases, and 9 bases lay in between. CDR3 length: 12 amino acids.

The sample holds one count of this clone. This chain joins TRBV5-4 and TRBJ2-5; weak D call: TRBD1 (6 bases). The CDR3 is made up of 15 amino acids. Germline CDR1 reads SGHNT; CDR2 reads YYREEE (reference sequence). Deletions cut 4 bases from V and 0 bases from J, with 13 bases between. The CDR3, as DNA: TGTGCCAGCAGCGGGCAGACAGGATACCAAGAGACCCAGTACTTC. This translates into CASSGQTGYQETQYF.

The gene calls are TRBV5-1 and TRBJ2-3, with D possibly being TRBD1 (6 bases). The CDR3 covers 14 residues. Germline assignment: CDR1 SGHRS and CDR2 YFSETQ. V lost 3 bases to trimming and J lost 4 bases, with 12 bases between them. This CDR3 reads CASSWDNPADTQYF. The CDR3 nucleotides read TGCGCCAGCAGCTGGGACAACCCCGCAGATACGCAGTATTTT. Filled out from reference TRBV5-1 and TRBJ2-3, the complete variable domain reads KAGVTQTPRYLIKTRGQQVTLSCSPISGHRSVSWYQQTPGQGLQFLFEYFSETQRNKGNFPGRFSGRQFSNSRSEMNVSTLELGDSALYLCASSWDNPADTQYFGPGTRLTVL.

The chain has TRBV5-8 and TRBJ2-5, with TRBD1 identical over 8 bases. This CDR3 has 20 amino acids. Trimming took 3 bases from V and 0 from J; bases not matched to a gene: 19. Germline CDR1 SGHTS, CDR2 YDEGEE. The CDR3 DNA is TGTGCCAGCAGCTCAGCCCCAGGGGGCGCACGGCGGGTGTACCAAGAGACCCAGTACTTC. This codes for CASSSAPGGARRVYQETQYF.